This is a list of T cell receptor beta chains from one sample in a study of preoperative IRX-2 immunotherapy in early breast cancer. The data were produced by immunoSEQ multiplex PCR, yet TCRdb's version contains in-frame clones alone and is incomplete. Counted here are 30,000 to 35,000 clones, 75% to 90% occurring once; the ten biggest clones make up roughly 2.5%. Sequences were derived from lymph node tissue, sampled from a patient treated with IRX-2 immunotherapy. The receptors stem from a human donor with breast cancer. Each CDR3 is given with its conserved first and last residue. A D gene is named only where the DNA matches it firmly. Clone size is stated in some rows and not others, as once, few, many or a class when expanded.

TGTGCCAGCAGTTTTAGTACCTACGAGCAGTACTTC	CASSFSTYEQYF	TRBV28	-	-	TRBJ2-7
TGCGCCAGCAGCTTGAGAGGGCACCACGAGCAGTACTTC	CASSLRGHHEQYF	TRBV23-1	-	-	TRBJ2-7
TGTGCCAGTACCTCGACCGTGAGTTTTTCAGATACGCAGTATTTT	CASTSTVSFSDTQYF	TRBV19	-	-	TRBJ2-3
TGTGCCAGCAATCCTCGAGGGACAGCCTACGAGCAGTACTTC	CASNPRGTAYEQYF	TRBV28	-	TRBD1	TRBJ2-7
TGTGCCATCAGTGAGTTGGGACTAGCGGGGGGCAATGAGCAGTTCTTC	CAISELGLAGGNEQFF	TRBV10-3	-	TRBD2	TRBJ2-1
TGTGCCAGCTCACCTTCCCAGCGGGACCTAGGGGTCGAGCAGTACTTC	CASSPSQRDLGVEQYF	TRBV18	-	TRBD2	TRBJ2-7
TGTGCCTGGAGTGTGGGGACAGGGGGCCGGCAGCCCCAGCATTTT	CAWSVGTGGRQPQHF	TRBV30	-	TRBD1	TRBJ1-5
TGCGCCAGCAGCCAATTGGGACTAGCAGAGTACAATGAGCAGTTCTTC	CASSQLGLAEYNEQFF	TRBV4-1	-	TRBD2	TRBJ2-1
TGTGCCAGTAGCACCGGGACAGGGGGAGGGGATACGCAGTATTTT	CASSTGTGGGDTQYF	TRBV19	-	TRBD1	TRBJ2-3
TGTGCCAGCAGTCAGGGACGAACAACTAATGAAAAACTGTTTTTT	CASSQGRTTNEKLFF	TRBV22-1	-	-	TRBJ1-4
TGTGCCTGGAGTGTCACGGCTCCCGGGTGGACCGGGGAGCTGTTTTTT	CAWSVTAPGWTGELFF	TRBV30	-	-	TRBJ2-2
TGTGCCACAACGACTAGCGGGGGGACGCAAGAGACCCAGTACTTC	CATTTSGGTQETQYF	TRBV19	-	TRBD2	TRBJ2-5
TGTGCCAGCAGTTACGGACCTGAAGCTTTCTTT	CASSYGPEAFF	TRBV6-9	-	-	TRBJ1-1
TGTGCCAGTAGTACTCCGGGACTAGCGTTTGAGCAGTACTTC	CASSTPGLAFEQYF	TRBV19	-	TRBD2	TRBJ2-7
TGTGCCAGCATCCCTACTCAGGGATCTGAATACACAGATACGCAGTATTTT	CASIPTQGSEYTDTQYF	TRBV6-8	once	-	TRBJ2-3
TGTGCCAGCAGTGAATACGGTAGCGGTAACACCGGGGAGCTGTTTTTT	CASSEYGSGNTGELFF	TRBV25-1	-	-	TRBJ2-2
TGTGCCAGCAGTTACCTGCCGGGAGGAGGCTACACCTTC	CASSYLPGGGYTF	TRBV6-8	-	-	TRBJ1-2
TGTGCCAGCTCACCACCCGTAGAACTCCACGAGCAGTACTTC	CASSPPVELHEQYF	TRBV18	-	-	TRBJ2-7
TGTGCCAGCAGTTACCTGGGAGGAGATCGGGAGACCCAGTACTTC	CASSYLGGDRETQYF	TRBV28	-	-	TRBJ2-5
TGCGCCAGCAGCCAAGTTATGGACATGGTTTTCGCCGGGGAGCTGTTTTTT	CASSQVMDMVFAGELFF	TRBV4-1	-	-	TRBJ2-2
TGTGCCAGTAGTACAGTAGGTCGGCAGGATGGGAGGAAAGCTTTCTTT	CASSTVGRQDGRKAFF	TRBV19	-	-	TRBJ1-1
TGTGCCAGCAGTTTTAGGGTGAGGGAGCTGTTTTTT	CASSFRVRELFF	TRBV28	-	-	TRBJ2-2